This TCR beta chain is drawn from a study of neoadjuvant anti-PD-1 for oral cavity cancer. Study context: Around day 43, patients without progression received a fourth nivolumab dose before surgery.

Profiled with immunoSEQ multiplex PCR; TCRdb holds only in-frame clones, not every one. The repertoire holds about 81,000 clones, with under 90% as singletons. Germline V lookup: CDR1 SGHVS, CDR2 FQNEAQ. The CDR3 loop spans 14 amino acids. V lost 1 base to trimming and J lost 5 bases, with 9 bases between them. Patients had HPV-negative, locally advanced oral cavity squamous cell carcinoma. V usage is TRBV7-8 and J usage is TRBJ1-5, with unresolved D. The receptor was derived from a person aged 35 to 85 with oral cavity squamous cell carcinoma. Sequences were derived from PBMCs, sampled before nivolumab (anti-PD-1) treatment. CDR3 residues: CASSLVGKYQPQHF. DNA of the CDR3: TGTGCCAGCAGCTTAGTAGGGAAGTATCAGCCCCAGCATTTT.